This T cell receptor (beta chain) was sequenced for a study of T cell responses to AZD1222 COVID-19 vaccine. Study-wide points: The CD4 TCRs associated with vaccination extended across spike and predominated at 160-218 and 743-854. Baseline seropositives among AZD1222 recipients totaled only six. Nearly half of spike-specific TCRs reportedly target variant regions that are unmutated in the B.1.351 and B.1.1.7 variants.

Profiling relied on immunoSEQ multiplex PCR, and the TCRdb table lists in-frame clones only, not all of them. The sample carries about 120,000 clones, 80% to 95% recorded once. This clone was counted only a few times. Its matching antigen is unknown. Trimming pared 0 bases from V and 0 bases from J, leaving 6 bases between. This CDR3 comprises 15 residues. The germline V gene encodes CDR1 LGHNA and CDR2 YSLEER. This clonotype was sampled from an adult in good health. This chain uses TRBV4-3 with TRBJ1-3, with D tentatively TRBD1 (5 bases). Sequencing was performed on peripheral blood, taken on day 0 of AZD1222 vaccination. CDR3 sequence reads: CASSQDGGSGNTIYF. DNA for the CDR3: TGCGCCAGCAGCCAAGATGGGGGCTCTGGAAACACCATATATTTT.